Below, 7 T cell receptor beta chains from the same sample are listed, as sequenced in a study of T cell repertoires in cytomegalovirus infection. TCRdb fed the reads into MiXCR, producing one record per CDR3 protein. The table includes around 47,000 distinct CDR3 sequences, 20% detected once. The antigens these receptors bind are not known. Sequenced here: CD8+ T cells from cultured PBMCs, sampled from culture after CMV antigen stimulation. The receptors were gathered from a human donor in good health (CMV status not recorded). Some clones in this sample may be carry-over from other donors' samples.

This clonotype has more than one count but fewer than ten. This chain connects TRBV7-6 to TRBJ1-2; weak D call: TRBD1 (6 bases). The germline CDR1 and CDR2 sequences are SGHVS and FNYEAQ. The CDR3 spans 13 residues. Between the trimmed V and J ends, which lost 4 bases and 4 bases, there was a span of 10 bases. For the CDR3, the DNA is TGTGCCAGCAGCTCGGACAGAATCTATGGCTACACCTTC. Its protein is CASSSDRIYGYTF.

The chain couples TRBV6-2 or TRBV6-3 to TRBJ2-6; a weak D match, TRBD2 (6 bases). V lost 4 bases and J 0 bases, leaving 13 bases between the germline ends. The CDR3 is 17 residues long. The germline V gene has CDR1 MNHEY and CDR2 SVGEGT. CDR3 sequence: CASSLGLSSSGANVLTF. CDR3 nucleotide sequence: TGTGCCAGCAGTTTGGGACTGTCGAGCTCTGGGGCCAACGTCCTGACTTTC.

CDR3 coding DNA: TGTGCCAGCACCGTGGGGGGCTCCTACGAGCAGTACTTC. Translating gives CASTVGGSYEQYF. The genes are TRBV7-9 and TRBJ2-7; the D gene is possibly TRBD2 (6 bases). This CDR3 contains 13 residues. Germline CDR1 SEHNR, CDR2 FQNEAQ (reference sequence). V lost 7 bases to trimming and J lost 0 bases, with 10 bases between them.

This chain links TRBV27 with TRBJ1-1; D is unclear. CDR1 and CDR2 from the germline V gene are MNHEY and SMNVEV (reference sequence). CDR3 size: 14 residues. The germline V and J ends were trimmed by 3 bases and 4 bases, with 12 bases remaining between them. CDR3 in DNA: TGTGCCAGCAGTTTCCAATCCCCGGCCACTGAAGCTTTCTTT. This gives the protein CASSFQSPATEAFF.

This clonotype showed up just a few times. V gene TRBV28 combines with J gene TRBJ2-1; D remains unclear. The V gene's germline CDR1 is MDHEN and CDR2 SYDVKM. Trimming took off 5 bases at V and 2 bases at J, with 19 bases between the two ends. The CDR3 runs 17 residues. CDR3: CASSTLRTADAYNEQFF. CDR3 sequence (DNA): TGTGCCAGCAGTACCCTTCGGACCGCGGATGCCTACAATGAGCAGTTCTTC.

In this sample, this clonotype turned up a few times. The V gene is TRBV14, the J gene TRBJ2-1; D tentatively reads TRBD1 or TRBD2 (6 bases each). The CDR3 covers 14 residues. The V gene's germline CDR1 is SGHDN and CDR2 FVKESK. Between the trimmed V and J ends, which lost 4 bases and 4 bases, there was a span of 11 bases. Written as DNA, the CDR3 is TGTGCCAGCAGCCGTCGAGGGGGGTACAATGAGCAGTTCTTC. Translated: CASSRRGGYNEQFF. Complete variable domain (other parts from reference TRBV14 and TRBJ2-1): EAGVTQFPSHSVIEKGQTVTLRCDPISGHDNLYWYRRVMGKEIKFLLHFVKESKQDESGMPNNRFLAERTGGTYSTLKVQPAELEDSGVYFCASSRRGGYNEQFFGPGTRLTVL.

V is TRBV19 and J is TRBJ1-4; 7 bases map to TRBD1. Germline trimming cut 4 bases from V and 7 bases from J; bases unmatched to any gene: 6. The CDR3 has 14 residues. CDR1 and CDR2 (germline): LNHDA, SQIVND (reference sequence). The CDR3 DNA follows: TGTGCCAGTAGTACGACAGGGTCGGCTGAAAAACTGTTTTTT. It specifies CASSTTGSAEKLFF.